A selection of T cell receptor beta chains follows, all from one sample in a study of a mutant IDH1 vaccine in newly diagnosed glioma. Profiled with immunoSEQ multiplex PCR; TCRdb holds only in-frame clones, not every one. This table has 52,000 or so clones, 82% appearing once. Their antigens are not known. The starting material was PBMCs, obtained from a glioma patient whose treatment included an IDH1 peptide vaccine. These receptors originate from a woman younger than 30 with glioma. Some clones in this sample may be carry-over from other donors' samples. Both conserved end residues are part of each CDR3. The order of the fields is J gene, clone size, V gene, D gene, CDR3 protein, CDR3 DNA. A D gene is named only where the DNA matches it firmly. Rows may omit the clone size; those that give it use once, few, many or a size class.

TRBJ2-1 NA TRBV14 TRBD2 CASSPSGAGGPNNEQFF TGTGCCAGCAGCCCTTCAGGAGCGGGGGGGCCCAACAATGAGCAGTTCTTC
TRBJ1-2 NA TRBV5-1 TRBD1 CASSSTGASNYGYTF TGCGCCAGCAGTTCTACAGGGGCTTCGAACTATGGCTACACCTTC
TRBJ2-2 NA TRBV6-4 NA CASSDRDTGELFF TGTGCCAGCAGTGACCGTGACACCGGGGAGCTGTTTTTT
TRBJ1-3 NA TRBV19 NA CASSIGPGNTIYF TGTGCCAGTAGTATTGGTCCTGGAAACACCATATATTTT
TRBJ2-7 NA TRBV4-3 TRBD1 CASSPDRSSYEQYF TGCGCCAGCAGCCCGGACAGGAGCTCCTACGAGCAGTACTTC
TRBJ2-4 NA TRBV2 NA CASSERASGGTIAKNIQYF TGTGCCAGCAGTGAAAGGGCTAGCGGAGGGACAATCGCCAAAAACATTCAGTACTTC
TRBJ1-4 NA TRBV9 NA CASSVSTDGNEKLFF TGTGCCAGCAGCGTATCAACAGATGGTAATGAAAAACTGTTTTTT
TRBJ1-4 NA TRBV6-6 TRBD1 CASSAGTGVEKLFF TGTGCCAGCAGTGCCGGGACAGGGGTAGAAAAACTGTTTTTT
TRBJ2-5 NA TRBV7-9 NA CASSLGGLQETQYF TGTGCCAGCAGCTTAGGTGGTTTACAAGAGACCCAGTACTTC
TRBJ1-1 NA TRBV15 NA CATSRDGRVNTEAFF TGTGCCACCAGCAGAGATGGCCGGGTAAACACTGAAGCTTTCTTT
TRBJ1-1 once TRBV5-1 NA CASSTEAGGAYIEAFF TGCGCCAGCAGCACCGAGGCGGGGGGCGCTTATATTGAAGCTTTCTTT
TRBJ2-3 NA TRBV11-2 NA CASSYRGHSTDTQYF TGTGCCAGCAGCTACCGGGGACATAGCACAGATACGCAGTATTTT
TRBJ1-2 NA TRBV30 TRBD1 CAWSLSRDRGLYGYTF TGTGCCTGGAGCCTAAGTCGGGACAGGGGGTTGTATGGCTACACCTTC
TRBJ2-7 NA TRBV27 TRBD1 CASSPGTGDYEQYF TGTGCCAGCAGCCCGGGGACAGGGGATTACGAGCAGTACTTC
TRBJ2-3 NA TRBV19 TRBD2 CASSRGLAGASTDTQYF TGTGCCAGCAGTCGGGGACTAGCGGGAGCCAGCACAGATACGCAGTATTTT
TRBJ1-5 once TRBV19 TRBD1 CASSFRQGDQPQHF TGTGCCAGTAGTTTTCGACAGGGCGATCAGCCCCAGCATTTT
TRBJ1-2 NA TRBV5-4 TRBD1 CASSYGQVDGYTF TGTGCCAGCAGTTATGGACAGGTGGATGGCTACACCTTC
TRBJ1-5 few TRBV2 NA CASSEAGGNKGQPQHF TGTGCCAGCAGTGAAGCGGGGGGTAACAAGGGGCAGCCCCAGCATTTT
TRBJ2-3 NA TRBV29-1 TRBD1 CSVIRDRGAVADTQYF TGCAGCGTTATCAGGGACAGGGGAGCGGTGGCAGATACGCAGTATTTT
TRBJ1-2 NA TRBV7-2 NA CASSLGPGSGANYGYTF TGTGCCAGCAGCTTAGGGCCCGGGTCCGGGGCTAACTATGGCTACACCTTC
TRBJ1-3 NA TRBV14 NA CASSPLDRSSGNTIYF TGTGCCAGCAGCCCGCTTGACAGGAGCTCTGGAAACACCATATATTTT
TRBJ2-1 NA TRBV20-1 NA CSASRYNEQFF TGCAGTGCCTCCAGGTACAATGAGCAGTTCTTC